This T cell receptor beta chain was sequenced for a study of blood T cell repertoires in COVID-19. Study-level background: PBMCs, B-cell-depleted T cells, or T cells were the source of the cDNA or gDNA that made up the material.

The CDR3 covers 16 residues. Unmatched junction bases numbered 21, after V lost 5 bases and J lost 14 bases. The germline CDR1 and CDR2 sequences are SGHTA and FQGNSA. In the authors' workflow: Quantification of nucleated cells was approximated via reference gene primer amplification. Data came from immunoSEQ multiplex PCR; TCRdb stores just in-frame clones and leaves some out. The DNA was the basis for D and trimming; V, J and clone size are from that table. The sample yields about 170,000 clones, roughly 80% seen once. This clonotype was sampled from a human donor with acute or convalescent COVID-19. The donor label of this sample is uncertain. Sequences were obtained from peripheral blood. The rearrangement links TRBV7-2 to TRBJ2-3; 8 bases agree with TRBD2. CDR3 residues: CASSQLGAGLDPTGYF. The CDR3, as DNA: TGTGCCAGCAGCCAACTTGGGGCGGGACTAGACCCGACGGGGTATTTT.